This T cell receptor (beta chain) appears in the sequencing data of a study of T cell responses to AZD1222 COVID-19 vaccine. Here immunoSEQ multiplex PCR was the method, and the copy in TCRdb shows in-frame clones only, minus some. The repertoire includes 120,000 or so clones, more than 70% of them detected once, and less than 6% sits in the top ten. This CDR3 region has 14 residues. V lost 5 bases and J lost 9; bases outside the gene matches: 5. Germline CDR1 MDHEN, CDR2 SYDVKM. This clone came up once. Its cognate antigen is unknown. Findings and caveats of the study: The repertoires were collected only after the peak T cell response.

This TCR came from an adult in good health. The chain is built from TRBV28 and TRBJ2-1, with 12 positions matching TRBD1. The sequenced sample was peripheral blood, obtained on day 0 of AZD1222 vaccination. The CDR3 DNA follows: TGTGCCAGCAGTCCCGGGGACAGGGGGCTTGAGCAGTTCTTC. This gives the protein CASSPGDRGLEQFF.